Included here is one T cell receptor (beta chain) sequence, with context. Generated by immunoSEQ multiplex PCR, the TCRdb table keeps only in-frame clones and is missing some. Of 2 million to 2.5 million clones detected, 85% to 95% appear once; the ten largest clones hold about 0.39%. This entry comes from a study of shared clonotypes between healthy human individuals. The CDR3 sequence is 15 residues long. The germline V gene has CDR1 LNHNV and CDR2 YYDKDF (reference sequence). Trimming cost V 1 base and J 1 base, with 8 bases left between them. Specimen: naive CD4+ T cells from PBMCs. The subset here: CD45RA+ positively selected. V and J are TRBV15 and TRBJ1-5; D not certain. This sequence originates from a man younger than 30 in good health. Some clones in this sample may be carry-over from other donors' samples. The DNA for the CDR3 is TGTGCCACCAGCAGAGCCGGACGGAGCAATCAGCCCCAGCATTTT. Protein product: CATSRAGRSNQPQHF.